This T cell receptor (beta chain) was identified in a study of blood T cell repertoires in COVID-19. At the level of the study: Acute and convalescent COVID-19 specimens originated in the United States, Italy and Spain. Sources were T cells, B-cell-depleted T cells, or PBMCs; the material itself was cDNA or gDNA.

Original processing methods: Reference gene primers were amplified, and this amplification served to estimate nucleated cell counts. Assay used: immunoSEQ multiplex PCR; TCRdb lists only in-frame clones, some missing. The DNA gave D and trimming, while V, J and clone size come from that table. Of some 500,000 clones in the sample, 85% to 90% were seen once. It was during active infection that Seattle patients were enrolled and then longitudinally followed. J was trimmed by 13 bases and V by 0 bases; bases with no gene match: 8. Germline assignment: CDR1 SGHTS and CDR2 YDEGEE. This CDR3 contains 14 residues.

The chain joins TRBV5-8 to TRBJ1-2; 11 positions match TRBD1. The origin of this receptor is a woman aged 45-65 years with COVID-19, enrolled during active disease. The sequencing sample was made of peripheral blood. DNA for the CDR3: TGTGCCAGCAGCTTGGAGGGGACAGGGGGTGAAGTCACCTTC. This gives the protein CASSLEGTGGEVTF.